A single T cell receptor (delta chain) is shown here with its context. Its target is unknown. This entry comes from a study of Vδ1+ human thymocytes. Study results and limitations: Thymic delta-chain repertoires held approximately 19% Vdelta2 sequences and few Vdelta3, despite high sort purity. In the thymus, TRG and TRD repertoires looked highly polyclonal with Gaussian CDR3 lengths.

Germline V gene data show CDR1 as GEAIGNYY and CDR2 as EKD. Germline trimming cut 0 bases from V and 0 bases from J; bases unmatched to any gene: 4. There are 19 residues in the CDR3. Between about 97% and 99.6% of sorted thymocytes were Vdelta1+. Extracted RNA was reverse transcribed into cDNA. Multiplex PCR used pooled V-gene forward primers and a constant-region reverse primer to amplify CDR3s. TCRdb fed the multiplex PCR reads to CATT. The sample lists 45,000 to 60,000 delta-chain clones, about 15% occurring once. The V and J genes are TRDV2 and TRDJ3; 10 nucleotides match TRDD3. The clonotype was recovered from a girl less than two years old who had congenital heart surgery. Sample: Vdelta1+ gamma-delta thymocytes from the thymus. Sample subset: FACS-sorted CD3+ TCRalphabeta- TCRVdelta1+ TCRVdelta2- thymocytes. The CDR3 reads CACDTGWGISSWDTRQMFF. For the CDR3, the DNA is TGTGCCTGTGACACCGGCTGGGGGATATCCTCCTGGGACACCCGACAGATGTTTTTC.